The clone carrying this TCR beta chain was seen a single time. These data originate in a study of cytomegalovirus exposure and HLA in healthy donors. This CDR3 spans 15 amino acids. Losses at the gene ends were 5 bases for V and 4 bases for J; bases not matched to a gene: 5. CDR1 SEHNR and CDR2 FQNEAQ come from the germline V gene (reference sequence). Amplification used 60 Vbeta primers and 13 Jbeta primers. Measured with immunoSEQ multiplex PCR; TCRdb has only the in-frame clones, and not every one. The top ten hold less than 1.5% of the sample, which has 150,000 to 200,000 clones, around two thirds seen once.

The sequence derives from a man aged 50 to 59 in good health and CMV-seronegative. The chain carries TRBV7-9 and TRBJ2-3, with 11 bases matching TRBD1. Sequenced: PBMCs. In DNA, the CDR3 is TGTGCCAGCAGCCTGGGACAGGGGGTCTCAGATACGCAGTATTTT. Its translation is CASSLGQGVSDTQYF.